These T cell receptor beta chains were read from a single sample in a study of technical replicates of blood from four donors. Profiled with immunoSEQ multiplex PCR; TCRdb holds only in-frame clones, not every one. The data contain 95,000 or so clones, about 95% of them singletons. The specimen was T cells isolated from PBMCs. The receptors here all came from a human donor in good health. The CDR3 runs from the conserved cysteine through the conserved F or W. The order of the fields is J gene, clone size, V gene, D gene, CDR3 length, CDR3 DNA, CDR3 protein. A D gene is named only where the DNA matches it firmly. Clone size appears in some rows only: once, few, many, or a class for an expanded clone.

>TRBJ2-5|NA|TRBV15|TRBD2|15
TGTGCCACGAATCCGGGACTAGCGGGAGAAGAGACCCAGTACTTC
CATNPGLAGEETQYF
>TRBJ2-5|NA|TRBV15|NA|12
TGTGCCACCGGACTCGATTTAGAGACCCAGTACTTC
CATGLDLETQYF
>TRBJ1-1|NA|TRBV27|NA|16
TGTGCCAGCAGTCGGGACTACCGAGGGGTTTACACTGAAGCTTTCTTT
CASSRDYRGVYTEAFF
>TRBJ2-7|NA|TRBV5-1|TRBD1|15
TGCGCCAGCAGTGACCCCGGGACAGCCTCCTACGAGCAGTACTTC
CASSDPGTASYEQYF
>TRBJ2-7|once|TRBV30|TRBD2|14
TGTGCCTGGAGTCGGGTAGCGGGGAACGACGAGCAGTACTTC
CAWSRVAGNDEQYF
>TRBJ2-6|NA|TRBV5-4|NA|14
TGTGCCAGCAGCTTGTCCAGGGGGGCCAACGTCCTGACTTTC
CASSLSRGANVLTF
>TRBJ1-2|NA|TRBV28|TRBD1|15
TGTGCCAGCAGTTTACTACAGGGGGCGAGGGATGGCTACACCTTC
CASSLLQGARDGYTF
>TRBJ2-1|few|TRBV6-4|TRBD2|15
TGTGCCAGCAGTGACGGGACTAGCGGGTACAATGAGCAGTTCTTC
CASSDGTSGYNEQFF
>TRBJ1-2|once|TRBV19|NA|15
TGTGCCAGTAGCACCTCCACCGGGACTAACTATGGCTACACCTTC
CASSTSTGTNYGYTF
>TRBJ2-1|NA|TRBV29-1|TRBD2|15
TGCAGCGTTGTCTCCTGGCGGGAGCCTAGAGATGAGCAGTTCTTC
CSVVSWREPRDEQFF
>TRBJ2-7|NA|TRBV9|TRBD1|13
TGTGCCAGCAGCCCGGGACAGAGTTACGAGCAGTACTTC
CASSPGQSYEQYF
>TRBJ1-5|NA|TRBV19|TRBD1|15
TGTGCCAGTGAAGATCCGGGACAGGGGGCCTGGCCCCAGCATTTT
CASEDPGQGAWPQHF
>TRBJ2-1|NA|TRBV6-5|TRBD2|12
TGTGCCACCGGACTAGCGGATAATGAGCAGTTCTTC
CATGLADNEQFF
>TRBJ2-7|once|TRBV29-1|TRBD1|14
TGCAGCGTTACTGTAGGGACAGGGGAATACGAGCAGTACTTC
CSVTVGTGEYEQYF
>TRBJ1-3|NA|TRBV7-8|TRBD1|16
TGTGCCAGCAGCTTACCGGGGACAGCCTCTGGAAACACCATATATTTT
CASSLPGTASGNTIYF
>TRBJ2-1|NA|TRBV5-1|TRBD2|18
TGCGCCAGCAGCTTGGAAGTTTACCGGGAGGAGTTCTTACGGGAGCAGTTCTTC
CASSLEVYREEFLREQFF
>TRBJ2-3|NA|TRBV11-3|NA|14
TGTGCCAGCAGCTTAGGAGGTGCCGCCGATACGCAGTATTTT
CASSLGGAADTQYF
>TRBJ2-7|NA|TRBV11-2|TRBD1|16
TGTGCCAGCAGCTTACCCACAAACAGGGGGCCCTACGAGCAGTACTTC
CASSLPTNRGPYEQYF
>TRBJ1-1|once|TRBV4-1|TRBD1|13
TGCGCCAGCAGCCCACAGGGGGCCACTGAAGCTTTCTTT
CASSPQGATEAFF
>TRBJ2-2|NA|TRBV30|NA|11
TGTGCCTGGAGCCCCTTGGGGGAGCTGTTTTTT
CAWSPLGELFF
>TRBJ2-7|NA|TRBV4-1|NA|11
TGCGCCAGCAGCCAGAGTGGCGAGCAGTACTTC
CASSQSGEQYF
>TRBJ2-4|NA|TRBV28|NA|14
TGTGCCAGCCAGTCGGGGCGGGGCAAAAACATTCAGTACTTC
CASQSGRGKNIQYF
>TRBJ1-1|NA|TRBV7-9|NA|15
TGTGCCAGCAGCCCGCACACAGGGCGGAACACTGAAGCTTTCTTT
CASSPHTGRNTEAFF